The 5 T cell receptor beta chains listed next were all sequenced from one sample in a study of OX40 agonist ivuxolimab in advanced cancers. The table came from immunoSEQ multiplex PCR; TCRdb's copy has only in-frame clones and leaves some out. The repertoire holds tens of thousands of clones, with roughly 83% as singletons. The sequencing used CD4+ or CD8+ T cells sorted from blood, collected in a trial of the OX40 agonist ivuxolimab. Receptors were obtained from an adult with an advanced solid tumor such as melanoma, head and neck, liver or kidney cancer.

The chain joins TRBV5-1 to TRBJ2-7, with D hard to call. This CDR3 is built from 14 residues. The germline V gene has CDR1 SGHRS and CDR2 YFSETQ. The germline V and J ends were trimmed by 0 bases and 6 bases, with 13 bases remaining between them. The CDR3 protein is CASSLVGRTGEQYF. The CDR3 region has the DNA TGCGCCAGCAGCTTGGTGGGCCGGACGGGCGAGCAGTACTTC.

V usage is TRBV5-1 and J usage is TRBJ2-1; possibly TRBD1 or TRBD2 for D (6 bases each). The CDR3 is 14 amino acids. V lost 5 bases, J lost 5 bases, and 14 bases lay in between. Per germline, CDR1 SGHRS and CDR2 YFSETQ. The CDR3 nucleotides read TGCGCCAGCAGTCCCGGGGGCTGGGACAATGAGCAGTTCTTC. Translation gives CASSPGGWDNEQFF.

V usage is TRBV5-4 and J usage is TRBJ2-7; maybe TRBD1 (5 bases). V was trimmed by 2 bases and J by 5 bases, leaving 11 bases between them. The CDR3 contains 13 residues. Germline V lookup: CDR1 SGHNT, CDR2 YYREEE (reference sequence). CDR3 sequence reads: CASSLRQLNEQYF. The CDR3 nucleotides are TGTGCCAGCAGCTTACGACAGCTTAACGAGCAGTACTTC.

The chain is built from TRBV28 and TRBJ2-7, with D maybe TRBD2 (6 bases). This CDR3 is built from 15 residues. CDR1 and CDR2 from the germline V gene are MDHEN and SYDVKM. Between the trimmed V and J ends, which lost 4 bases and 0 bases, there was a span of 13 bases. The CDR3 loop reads CASSYRGSSSYEQYF. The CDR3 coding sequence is TGTGCCAGCAGTTATCGGGGGTCCAGCTCCTACGAGCAGTACTTC.

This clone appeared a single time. The CDR3 bases are TGTGCCAGCAGTGAACAGGGCGCCGGGTACGAGCAGTACTTC. Protein sequence: CASSEQGAGYEQYF. The chain combines TRBV2 with TRBJ2-7; D might be TRBD1 (5 bases). Trimming shortened V by 2 bases and J by 4 bases, and 12 bases separated the two germline ends. The CDR3 is 14 amino acids. Germline lookup yields CDR1 SNHLY and CDR2 FYNNEI.